This T cell receptor beta chain was sequenced during a study of blood T cell repertoires in COVID-19. About the research overall: Acute and convalescent COVID-19 samples came from the United States, Italy and Spain.

Germline-derived CDR1 and CDR2 are SGHNT and YENEEA. J lost 3 bases, V lost 5 bases, and 9 bases had no gene match. The CDR3 is 16 residues long. As originally analysed: It was from reference gene primer amplification that nucleated cell counts were estimated. Here immunoSEQ multiplex PCR was the method, and the copy in TCRdb shows in-frame clones only, minus some. V, J and clone size reflect that table, while D and trimming were determined from the DNA. This sample has about 370,000 clones, with around 92% found just once. The Seattle patients, enrolled during active infection, were followed longitudinally.

The sequenced sample consisted of peripheral blood. The receptor's source is a young woman with COVID-19, enrolled during active disease. This chain joins TRBV11-3 and TRBJ2-5, with TRBD2 matching 10 bases. CDR3 in amino acids: CASSRPWTSGEETQYF. As DNA, the CDR3 is TGTGCCAGCAGCCGCCCTTGGACTAGCGGAGAAGAGACCCAGTACTTC.